Listed below are T cell receptor beta chains from one sample, sequenced in a study of blood T cells in healthy people across ages. One entry per CDR3 protein, called by TCRdb with MiXCR from the 5' RACE reads. The repertoire includes about 1.1 million distinct CDR3 sequences, 35% to 40% of them detected once, and around 13% sits in the top ten. Source material: blood. The receptor set was obtained from a man younger than 30 in good health. Each CDR3 is given without its conserved first and last residue.

CDR3 | J | V
ASRTIPTSGGSLSYNEQF | TRBJ2-1 | TRBV27
ARRRQTGAELF | TRBJ1-4 | TRBV2
ASSLARTSMRDISYGYT | TRBJ1-2 | TRBV7-2
ASSPAKAGTDGYT | TRBJ1-2 | TRBV18
SAPFQGKGNTEAF | TRBJ1-1 | TRBV20-1
ASSLGLNNEQF | TRBJ2-1 | TRBV5-1
ASSETGSYTQY | TRBJ2-3 | TRBV25-1
ASSYLTVSNEQF | TRBJ2-1 | TRBV5-6
ASSLRAEPDTQY | TRBJ2-3 | TRBV28
SATGLAGGEQY | TRBJ2-5 | TRBV20-1
AISAGQGASYEQY | TRBJ2-7 | TRBV10-3
SATGGTPINEKLF | TRBJ1-4 | TRBV20-1
ASSQVRTSGINEQF | TRBJ2-1 | TRBV3-1
ASSLGTGDNQPQH | TRBJ1-5 | TRBV7-8
ASSSWGQGAGELF | TRBJ2-2 | TRBV7-9
ASSLGRTHTEAF | TRBJ1-1 | TRBV12-3/TRBV12-4
SAPARGGKSEAF | TRBJ1-1 | TRBV20-1
ASSRKGGLEGLTQY | - | TRBV12-3/TRBV12-4
ASTVKQDPPSAF | TRBJ1-1 | TRBV11-2
ASSVQGSSTDTQY | TRBJ2-3 | TRBV9
ASGGGPVGEKLF | TRBJ1-4 | TRBV12-3/TRBV12-4
ASSLAVPNEQF | TRBJ2-1 | TRBV7-2
ASSPRDRVGSPLH | TRBJ1-6 | TRBV27
ASSLIATSGGNEQF | TRBJ2-1 | TRBV7-9
GASTRDTQY | TRBJ2-3 | TRBV20-1
ASTPGEDPDTQY | TRBJ2-3 | TRBV27
SARKLVSTDTQY | TRBJ2-3 | TRBV20-1
ASSFLGIIGNTEAF | TRBJ1-1 | TRBV5-1
SVEEGSRLHNEQF | TRBJ2-1 | TRBV29-1
ASSLASSGAGTGELF | TRBJ2-2 | TRBV7-8
ASSLSTGGGPDTQY | TRBJ2-3 | TRBV27
ASTYLRYLEGSNYGYT | TRBJ1-2 | TRBV28
SARDSAGPGDTQY | TRBJ2-3 | TRBV20-1
ASSPQGGGTEAF | TRBJ1-1 | TRBV18
SARDSPDTQY | TRBJ2-3 | TRBV20-1
SVARQGTEQY | TRBJ2-7 | TRBV29-1
ASSLRAMNTEAF | TRBJ1-1 | TRBV27
ASSFREGHSPLH | TRBJ1-6 | TRBV12-3/TRBV12-4
ASSPGKISYNEQF | TRBJ2-1 | TRBV4-3
ASRLSTGGPYEQY | TRBJ2-7 | TRBV28
ASSTEPGLDHNEQF | TRBJ2-1 | TRBV12-3/TRBV12-4
SARRGDSNQPQH | TRBJ1-5 | TRBV20-1
ASSIQGRYNEQF | TRBJ2-1 | TRBV19
SARDVAVNYGYT | TRBJ1-2 | TRBV20-1
ASSEAWGGGNSPLH | TRBJ1-6 | TRBV6-1
ASKSGATDTQY | TRBJ2-3 | TRBV2
ASSQGEGRYSNQPQH | TRBJ1-5 | TRBV4-1
SEGRVNTEAF | TRBJ1-1 | TRBV20-1
ASSVVHLGDYGYT | TRBJ1-2 | TRBV9
ASSLDASEAF | TRBJ1-1 | TRBV7-2
ASNSLAGVSTDTQY | TRBJ2-3 | TRBV9
ASLTSGGASDEQF | TRBJ2-1 | TRBV27
AISEGAAGVSTEAF | TRBJ1-1 | TRBV10-3